This passage covers 6 T cell receptor beta chains from one sample sequenced in a study of blood T cell repertoires in COVID-19. The assay was immunoSEQ multiplex PCR, and TCRdb's table has in-frame clones only and misses some. The data show over 95,000 clones, around 89% seen once. Sequenced material: peripheral blood. The receptors derive from a human donor with acute or convalescent COVID-19. The donor label of this sample is uncertain.

This sequence joins TRBV15 and TRBJ1-1; unclear D gene. Germline-derived CDR1 and CDR2 are LNHNV and YYDKDF (reference sequence). This CDR3 comprises 14 residues. The germline V and J ends were trimmed by 0 bases and 6 bases, with 11 bases remaining between them. The CDR3 sequence: CATSRDGGLPEAFF. The CDR3 DNA follows: TGTGCCACCAGCAGAGACGGCGGGCTACCTGAAGCTTTCTTT.

This clone was seen only once. This chain uses TRBV29-1 with TRBJ2-2; 8 bases fit TRBD1. The CDR3 loop spans 14 amino acids. Germline lookup yields CDR1 SQVTM and CDR2 ANQGSEA. J was trimmed by 3 bases and V by 4 bases; bases with no gene match: 4. The CDR3 is CSVARGLYTGELFF. Here the CDR3 DNA reads TGCAGCGTTGCCAGGGGGCTTTACACCGGGGAGCTGTTTTTT.

The V and J genes are TRBV7-2 and TRBJ2-3, with D perhaps TRBD2 (5 bases). Germline loops: CDR1 SGHTA, CDR2 FQGNSA. CDR3 length equals 14 residues. Between the trimmed V and J ends, which lost 0 bases and 6 bases, there was a span of 10 bases. The CDR3 DNA reads as TGTGCCAGCAGCTTAGCCGGGGTTTGGGATACGCAGTATTTT. Translation: CASSLAGVWDTQYF.

CDR3 DNA: TGTGCCAGCAGTTACGGAGGAAAAGATAGCTCCTACGAGCAGTACTTC. It translates to CASSYGGKDSSYEQYF. The genes are TRBV6-2 or TRBV6-3 and TRBJ2-7, with D possibly matching TRBD2 (5 bases). There are 16 residues in the CDR3. Germline values: CDR1 MNHEY, CDR2 SVGEGT. Trimming removed 2 bases at V and 0 bases at J, with 14 bases between.

The chain recombines TRBV19 with TRBJ2-7; 7 positions agree with TRBD1. The CDR3 runs to 14 residues. V lost 6 bases, J lost 5 bases, and 10 bases stayed unmatched. Germline V gene sequence: CDR1 LNHDA, CDR2 SQIVND (reference sequence). The CDR3 region has the DNA TGTGCCAGTAGCAGCCTAGGGGGCAGGGACGAGCAGTACTTC. Its protein is CASSSLGGRDEQYF.

CDR3 in DNA: TGTGCCAGTGGGGACACAGATGGCTACACCTTC. This gives the protein CASGDTDGYTF. V usage is TRBV19 and J usage is TRBJ1-2; D is possibly TRBD1 (6 bases). The germline gives CDR1 LNHDA, CDR2 SQIVND (reference sequence). The V end was cut by 8 bases, the J end by 6 bases, with 10 bases between. The CDR3 is made up of 11 amino acids.